The T cell receptor (beta chain) under discussion was sequenced for a study of blood T cell repertoires in COVID-19. The CDR3 has 14 residues. Per the germline V gene, CDR1 is ENHRY and CDR2 is SYGVKD. Trimming pared 8 bases from V and 3 bases from J, leaving 11 bases between. Sequencing was performed with immunoSEQ multiplex PCR; in TCRdb, only in-frame clones are kept and a portion is missing. The sample records around 220,000 clones, about 83% being singletons. The sample taken for sequencing was PBMCs or T cells enriched from blood (not recorded which). This sequence originates from a middle-aged woman who had recovered from COVID-19. J is TRBJ1-6 and V is TRBV10-3; D might be TRBD1 (6 bases). CDR3 in DNA: TGTGCCATCTCGAGGACAGACTATAATTCACCCCTCCACTTT. Protein: CAISRTDYNSPLHF.